This record covers a single T cell receptor (beta chain). The V segment lost 1 base and the J segment 6 bases; nucleotides outside the gene matches: 8. Germline V gene lookup returns CDR1 SGHTA and CDR2 FQGNSA. The CDR3 consists of 16 residues. These data come from a study of blood T cell repertoires in COVID-19. On the study more broadly: There were acute and convalescent COVID-19 samples, and they came from the United States, Italy and Spain. In each case, the material was cDNA or gDNA derived from T cells, B-cell-depleted T cells, or PBMCs.

Source study methods: Estimation of nucleated cell counts was performed using reference gene primer amplification. Only in-frame clones appear in the TCRdb table, and some are missing; sequencing was by immunoSEQ multiplex PCR. Clone size and the V and J calls come from that table; the DNA yielded D and trimming. The table records under 250,000 clones, roughly 86% of them present only once. The source material was peripheral blood. The rearrangement links TRBV7-2 to TRBJ2-2; the match to TRBD1 covers 7 bases. This clonotype originated in a woman in her sixties or seventies who had recovered from COVID-19. DNA of the CDR3: TGTGCCAGCAGCTTAGAGTCCACAGGGGTCCCCGGGGAGCTGTTTTTT. Amino acids: CASSLESTGVPGELFF.